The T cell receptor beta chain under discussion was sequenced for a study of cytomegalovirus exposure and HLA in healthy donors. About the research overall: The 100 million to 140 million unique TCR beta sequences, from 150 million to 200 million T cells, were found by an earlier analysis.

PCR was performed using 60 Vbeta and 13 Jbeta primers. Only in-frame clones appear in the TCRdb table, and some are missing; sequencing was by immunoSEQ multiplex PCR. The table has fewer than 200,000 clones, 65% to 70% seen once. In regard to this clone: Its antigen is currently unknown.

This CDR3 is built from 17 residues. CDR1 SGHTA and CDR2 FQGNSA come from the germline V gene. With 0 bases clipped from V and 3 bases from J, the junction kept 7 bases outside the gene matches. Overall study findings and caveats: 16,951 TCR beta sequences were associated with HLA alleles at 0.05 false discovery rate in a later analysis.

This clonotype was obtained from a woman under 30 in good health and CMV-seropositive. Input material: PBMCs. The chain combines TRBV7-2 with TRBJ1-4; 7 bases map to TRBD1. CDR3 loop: CASSLAWQGGANEKLFF. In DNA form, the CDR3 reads TGTGCCAGCAGCTTAGCGTGGCAGGGGGGCGCTAATGAAAAACTGTTTTTT.